The 26 T cell receptor beta chains listed next were all sequenced from one sample in a study of a mutant IDH1 vaccine in newly diagnosed glioma. The time point was: week 35, safety follow-up. What each vaccine dose contained was 300 ug of mutant IDH1 20-mer peptide, accompanied by topical imiquimod. These receptors are not linked to any known antigen. This table comes from immunoSEQ multiplex PCR, and its TCRdb copy is limited to in-frame clones, with some not included. This sample has about 74,000 clones; about 87% occur once, and the top ten carry roughly 2%. Material: PBMCs, obtained from a glioma patient whose treatment included an IDH1 peptide vaccine. The receptor source for this set is a man aged 25-45 years with glioma.

The J gene is TRBJ2-2, the V gene TRBV9, with 9 bases aligning to TRBD2. There are 14 residues in the CDR3. V dropped 5 bases and J dropped 5; count of bases not matched to a gene: 4. Germline CDR1 and CDR2: SGDLS and YYNGEE. The CDR3 region is CASSPGLATGELFF. The CDR3 DNA sequence: TGTGCCAGCAGTCCGGGACTAGCAACCGGGGAGCTGTTTTTT.

A few counts support this clone. The chain joins TRBV9 to TRBJ1-1; the D is unclear. Trimming took 0 bases from V and 3 from J, leaving 6 bases between them. The CDR3 is made up of 13 amino acids. Per germline, CDR1 SGDLS and CDR2 YYNGEE. CDR3 coding DNA: TGTGCCAGCAGCGTAGATGGGGACACTGAAGCTTTCTTT. Translated, it gives CASSVDGDTEAFF. Supplemented by reference TRBV9 and TRBJ1-1, the full variable domain reads DSGVTQTPKHLITATGQRVTLRCSPRSGDLSVYWYQQSLDQGLQFLIQYYNGEERAKGNILERFSAQQFPDLHSELNLSSLELGDSALYFCASSVDGDTEAFFGQGTRLTVV.

The J gene is TRBJ1-2, the V gene TRBV10-1; 9 nucleotides match TRBD1. V shed 11 bases, J shed 7 bases, and the junction held 2 bases outside the gene matches. Germline V gene sequence: CDR1 WNHNN, CDR2 SYGVQD (reference sequence). This CDR3 spans 10 amino acids. CDR3 amino acids: CAGQGSGYTF. Here the CDR3 DNA reads TGCGCCGGACAGGGGTCTGGCTACACCTTC.

This clone was counted only a few times. The V gene is TRBV9, the J gene TRBJ1-1; D may be TRBD1 (6 bases). CDR1 is SGDLS and CDR2 is YYNGEE in the germline V gene. The CDR3 is 14 residues long. Deletions cut 0 bases from V and 7 bases from J, with 13 bases between. This CDR3 reads CASSVVRGFGEAFF. The CDR3 DNA sequence: TGTGCCAGCAGCGTAGTTAGGGGGTTCGGTGAAGCTTTCTTT.

This clone was recorded a few times. The gene calls are TRBV18 and TRBJ1-2; D uncertain. V dropped 3 bases and J dropped 6 bases, with 11 bases sitting between them. This CDR3 spans 13 amino acids. CDR1 is KGHSH, CDR2 LQKENI, per germline. The CDR3 region is CASSPTGSDGYTF. CDR3 sequence (DNA): TGTGCCAGCTCACCTACCGGGTCCGATGGCTACACCTTC.

The genes are TRBV5-5 and TRBJ2-3; 14 bases fit TRBD2. Germline CDR1 is SGHKS and CDR2 is YYEKEE (reference sequence). V was clipped by 4 bases and J by 0 bases; unmatched bases: 7. There are 18 residues in the CDR3. CDR3 amino acids: CASSTRTSGRPSTDTQYF. The CDR3 DNA reads as TGTGCCAGCAGCACCCGGACTAGCGGGAGGCCTAGCACAGATACGCAGTATTTT. The full variable domain, with the rest looked up from reference TRBV5-5 and TRBJ2-3, is DAGVTQSPTHLIKTRGQQVTLRCSPISGHKSVSWYQQVLGQGPQFIFQYYEKEERGRGNFPDRFSARQFPNYSSELNVNALLLGDSALYLCASSTRTSGRPSTDTQYFGPGTRLTVL.

The chain is built from TRBV19 and TRBJ1-2; no firm D call. V gave up 6 bases and J gave up 7 bases, with 6 bases separating them. The CDR3 length is 10 residues. Looked up from germline, CDR1 is LNHDA and CDR2 is SQIVND (reference sequence). The DNA for the CDR3 is TGTGCCAGTAGAATGGTTGGCTACACCTTC. It is translated as CASRMVGYTF.

This clone was counted between two and nine times. The rearrangement joins TRBV2 to TRBJ1-5; D not resolved. CDR1 SNHLY and CDR2 FYNNEI come from the germline V gene. Trimming shortened V by 4 bases and J by 0 bases, and 10 bases separated the two germline ends. CDR3 length: 15 amino acids. The CDR3: CASSAQDLSNQPQHF. The DNA of the CDR3 is TGTGCCAGCAGTGCTCAGGACCTTAGCAATCAGCCCCAGCATTTT.

V is TRBV6-5 and J is TRBJ2-5; TRBD2 matches 7 bases. Germline CDR1 is MNHEY and CDR2 is SVGAGI. The CDR3 contains 16 residues. The J segment lost 5 bases and the V segment lost 2 bases, leaving 11 bases of the junction unmatched. The CDR3 region has the DNA TGTGCCAGCAGTTACCCATGGGAGGGCCCCACCGAGACCCAGTACTTC. Its protein is CASSYPWEGPTETQYF.

The chain uses TRBV4-1 and TRBJ2-3, with 8 bases matching TRBD1. Germline CDR1 reads MGHRA; CDR2 reads YSYEKL. The CDR3 is made up of 17 amino acids. Germline trimming cut 4 bases from V and 1 base from J; bases unmatched to any gene: 10. CDR3 sequence: CASSPFSTTGGTDTQYF. DNA for the CDR3: TGCGCCAGCAGCCCCTTTTCCACGACAGGGGGCACAGATACGCAGTATTTT.

The rearrangement joins TRBV11-2 to TRBJ2-7; TRBD1 aligns across 7 bases. CDR3 length: 13 residues. From germline, CDR1 is SGHAT and CDR2 FQNNGV. V dropped 8 bases and J dropped 0; count of bases not matched to a gene: 4. The CDR3 region is CASAWDSSYEQYF. DNA for the CDR3: TGTGCCAGCGCGTGGGACAGCTCCTACGAGCAGTACTTC.

The chain couples TRBV15 to TRBJ2-1, with 9 bases that match TRBD1. The J segment lost 7 bases and the V segment lost 5 bases, leaving 12 bases of the junction unmatched. Germline assignment: CDR1 LNHNV and CDR2 YYDKDF (reference sequence). CDR3 length equals 16 residues. DNA of the CDR3: TGTGCCACCAGCGGCCTTTGGACAGGGGTGGGAAATGAGCAGTTCTTC. Translation: CATSGLWTGVGNEQFF.

The chain is built from TRBV29-1 and TRBJ1-2, with D unresolved. The CDR3 loop spans 14 amino acids. Germline V lookup: CDR1 SQVTM, CDR2 ANQGSEA. V was pared by 0 bases and J by 6 bases, with 14 bases between. This chain's CDR3 is CSVEDRAGWDGYTF. The CDR3 region has the DNA TGCAGCGTTGAAGATCGAGCAGGATGGGATGGCTACACCTTC. Complete variable domain (other parts from reference TRBV29-1 and TRBJ1-2): SAVISQKPSRDICQRGTSLTIQCQVDSQVTMMFWYRQQPGQSLTLIATANQGSEATYESGFVIDKFPISRPNLTFSTLTVSNMSPEDSSIYLCSVEDRAGWDGYTFGSGTRLTVV.

This clone was recorded once. V gene TRBV18 combines with J gene TRBJ2-5, with 7 bases fitting TRBD1. V trimming: 5 bases; J trimming: 2 bases; junction bases outside the gene matches: 2. CDR1 KGHSH and CDR2 LQKENI come from the germline V gene. The CDR3 loop spans 13 amino acids. The CDR3 loop is CASSRGQQETQYF. CDR3 nucleotides: TGTGCCAGCTCAAGGGGACAGCAAGAGACCCAGTACTTC.

The gene calls are TRBV9 and TRBJ2-4; the D is unclear. The CDR3 is 14 residues long. CDR1 SGDLS and CDR2 YYNGEE come from the germline V gene. The V end lost 0 bases, the J end lost 1 base, and 5 bases lay between the germline ends. The CDR3 sequence: CASSVGRAKNIQYF. CDR3 sequence (DNA): TGTGCCAGCAGCGTAGGTAGGGCCAAAAACATTCAGTACTTC.

The rearrangement links TRBV2 to TRBJ2-7; D unresolved. The V end lost 6 bases, the J end lost 5 bases, and 17 bases lay between the germline ends. Germline V gene data show CDR1 as SNHLY and CDR2 as FYNNEI. The CDR3 runs 14 residues. CDR3 protein: CASRYQNAANEQYF. CDR3 nucleotide sequence: TGTGCCAGCAGATACCAAAATGCTGCCAACGAGCAGTACTTC.

The J gene is TRBJ1-1, the V gene TRBV5-1; D is unclear. The CDR3 extends over 14 amino acids. CDR1 is SGHRS, CDR2 YFSETQ, per germline. V dropped 0 bases and J dropped 8 bases, with 14 bases sitting between them. DNA for the CDR3: TGCGCCAGCAGCTTGGAAATTGGGTGGGTCGAAGCTTTCTTT. Protein: CASSLEIGWVEAFF.

The chain recombines TRBV9 with TRBJ2-1; possible D gene TRBD2, 6 bases. The CDR3 has 13 amino acids. V gave up 5 bases and J gave up 5 bases, with 11 bases separating them. Germline lookup yields CDR1 SGDLS and CDR2 YYNGEE. CDR3 DNA sequence: TGTGCCAGCAGGGGGACGGGAGACAATGAGCAGTTCTTC. Translating gives CASRGTGDNEQFF.

The rearrangement links TRBV6-1 to TRBJ1-4, with no clear D. CDR1 is MNHNS, CDR2 SASEGT, per germline. V gave up 4 bases and J gave up 8 bases, with 11 bases separating them. The CDR3 runs to 13 residues. The CDR3 loop is CASSGRLLEKLFF. The CDR3 DNA reads TGTGCCAGCAGTGGGAGGCTCCTCGAAAAACTGTTTTTT.

The genes are TRBV7-2 and TRBJ2-7, with 10 bases lining up with TRBD2. The CDR3 consists of 17 residues. The germline V gene encodes CDR1 SGHTA and CDR2 FQGNSA. Losses at the gene ends were 0 bases for V and 3 bases for J; bases not matched to a gene: 8. CDR3 DNA: TGTGCCAGCAGCTTAGCAGGGCTAGCGGGGGTGTTCTACGAGCAGTACTTC. Encoded protein: CASSLAGLAGVFYEQYF.

The chain employs TRBV28 and TRBJ1-6; D is uncertain. Germline CDR1 is MDHEN and CDR2 is SYDVKM. V dropped 3 bases and J dropped 0 bases, with 9 bases sitting between them. The CDR3 sequence is 16 residues long. CDR3 residues: CASSFFTSSYNSPLHF. The CDR3 DNA reads as TGTGCCAGCAGTTTCTTCACGAGCTCCTATAATTCACCCCTCCACTTT.

The chain recombines TRBV5-1 with TRBJ2-7; D might be TRBD1 (6 bases). Deletions cut 0 bases from V and 2 bases from J, with 18 bases between. The CDR3 runs to 17 residues. Germline lookup yields CDR1 SGHRS and CDR2 YFSETQ. CDR3 in amino acids: CASSLEGTTPGAYEQYF. Here the CDR3 DNA reads TGCGCCAGCAGCTTGGAAGGGACAACCCCAGGGGCCTACGAGCAGTACTTC.

The chain employs TRBV7-8 and TRBJ2-7; possibly TRBD1 for D (6 bases). This CDR3 spans 14 amino acids. Trimming cost V 3 bases and J 4 bases, with 13 bases left between them. Germline V gene lookup returns CDR1 SGHVS and CDR2 FQNEAQ. CDR3 bases: TGTGCCAGCAGCTTCGGGGACAATAGGTACGAGCAGTACTTC. Protein product: CASSFGDNRYEQYF.

The V and J genes are TRBV7-8 and TRBJ2-7, with 10 bases fitting TRBD2. V lost 8 bases and J lost 4; bases outside the gene matches: 8. CDR1 SGHVS and CDR2 FQNEAQ come from the germline V gene. The CDR3 contains 14 residues. CDR3 DNA: TGTGCCAGCGAGGGAGCGGGGGGGAAGTACGAGCAGTACTTC. Amino acid sequence: CASEGAGGKYEQYF.

In this sample, this clone turned up a few times. This rearrangement joins TRBV10-3 to TRBJ1-1; 7 bases agree with TRBD1. Germline V gene data show CDR1 as ENHRY and CDR2 as SYGVKD. The CDR3 extends over 16 amino acids. With 5 bases clipped from V and 1 base from J, the junction kept 10 bases outside the gene matches. CDR3 coding DNA: TGTGCCATCAGTACCCGGACAGGTCGTGGGAACACTGAAGCTTTCTTT. Its translation is CAISTRTGRGNTEAFF.

This clone was seen once. The rearrangement joins TRBV19 to TRBJ1-6; tentative D call: TRBD1 (5 bases). Germline assignment: CDR1 LNHDA and CDR2 SQIVND (reference sequence). CDR3 size: 17 residues. Trimming took off 3 bases at V and 1 base at J, with 13 bases between the two ends. The CDR3 DNA reads as TGTGCCAGTAGTATTCTAGGTGGGACTTCCTATAATTCACCCCTCCACTTT. Residues: CASSILGGTSYNSPLHF.